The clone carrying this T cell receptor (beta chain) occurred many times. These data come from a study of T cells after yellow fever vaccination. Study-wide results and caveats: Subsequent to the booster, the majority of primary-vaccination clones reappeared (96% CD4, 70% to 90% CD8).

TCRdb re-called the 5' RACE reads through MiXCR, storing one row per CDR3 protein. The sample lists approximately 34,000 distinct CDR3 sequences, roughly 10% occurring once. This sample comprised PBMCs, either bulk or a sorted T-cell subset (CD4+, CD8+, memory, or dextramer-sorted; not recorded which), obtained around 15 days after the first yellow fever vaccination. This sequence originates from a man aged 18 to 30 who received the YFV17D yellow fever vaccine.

CDR3 sequence (DNA): TGCAGCGTTTCTACTAATGACAATCCGGACGGCTACACCTTC. Its translation: CSVSTNDNPDGYTF. The chain combines TRBV29-1 with TRBJ1-2; D is unresolved. The ends were cut back, 5 bases at V and 8 bases at J, with 21 bases in the middle. CDR1 is SQVTM and CDR2 is ANQGSEA in the germline V gene. The CDR3 is 14 amino acids.